This passage covers 18 T cell receptor beta chains from one sample sequenced in a study of CXCR3-negative and CXCR3-positive naive CD8 T cells (dated by TCRdb to between 2018 and 2021). The paper as a whole reports these results and caveats: Compared with CXCR3-negative naive cells, CXCR3-positive naive cells had TRB CDR3s with higher hydrophobicity (lower Kidera factor 4), lower energy, and higher strength and volume indices.

The sequencer listed for this sample is NextSeq 550. The Human TCR Profiling Kit (MiLaboratory) was used to prepare UMI-labeled 5' RACE TRB cDNA libraries. Once TCRdb had reprocessed the reads, it stored one entry per CDR3 protein sequence and supplied no DNA. The sample table includes around 120,000 distinct CDR3 sequences. The top ten clones comprise around 0.62% of the sample. No antigens are known for them. Sequencing was performed on naive CXCR3+ CD8+ T cells from blood. The label giving this sample's cell subset or site can be read as: CD45RO-CCR7+CD27+CD95- naive CD8+ T cells expressing CXCR3 (TNR3+). The origin of the receptors is a human donor in good health. Some clones in this sample may be carry-over from other donors' samples.

CDR3 amino acids: CAWSTTFGDGYTF. This chain uses TRBV30 with TRBJ1-2. Germline CDR1 is GTSNPN and CDR2 is SVGIG (reference sequence). CDR3 length: 13 residues.

This rearrangement joins TRBV7-2 to TRBJ2-3; as DNA is missing, the TRBD2 call by TCRdb cannot be tested. The CDR3 is 13 residues long. The germline gives CDR1 SGHTA, CDR2 FQGNSA. CDR3 amino acids: CASGDGRADTQYF.

V gene TRBV19 combines with J gene TRBJ2-1; no DNA is available, so the TRBD1 call from TCRdb remains unchecked. Germline assignment: CDR1 LNHDA and CDR2 SQIVND (reference sequence). This CDR3 has 15 residues. The CDR3 spells CASSTDSRGYNEQFF.

The gene calls are TRBV4-3 and TRBJ1-1. The CDR3 has 16 residues. Germline V gene lookup returns CDR1 LGHNA and CDR2 YSLEER. This CDR3 is CASSQEEMELNTEAFF.

The chain is built from TRBV6-4 and TRBJ2-2; TCRdb selects TRBD2, and the lack of DNA leaves this call unchecked. This CDR3 is built from 16 residues. The germline gives CDR1 MRHNA, CDR2 SNTAGT. CDR3 amino acids: CASSEDSGGHAGELFF.

The rearrangement links TRBV7-8 to TRBJ2-7; the D call from TCRdb, TRBD2, cannot be confirmed without DNA. Germline CDR1 SGHVS, CDR2 FQNEAQ. The CDR3 has 16 residues. CDR3 loop: CASSPQPGLAGAEQYF.

The gene calls are TRBV7-9 and TRBJ2-7; no DNA is available, so the TRBD1 call from TCRdb remains unchecked. CDR3 length: 14 amino acids. CDR1 and CDR2 from the germline V gene are SEHNR and FQNEAQ (reference sequence). The CDR3 sequence: CASSSPGQGGEQYF.

CDR3 in amino acids: CASRKDGWNTEAFF. The chain couples TRBV12-3 or TRBV12-4 to TRBJ1-1. This CDR3 contains 14 residues.

The CDR3 loop reads CSVEGAGSYNEQFF. This chain joins TRBV29-1 and TRBJ2-1. Germline CDR1 reads SQVTM; CDR2 reads ANQGSEA. This CDR3 is 14 amino acids long.

The chain employs TRBV13 and TRBJ2-7; TCRdb outputs TRBD2, but without DNA this stays unchecked. The CDR3 contains 14 residues. CDR1 and CDR2 from the germline V gene are PRHDT and FYEKMQ (reference sequence). The CDR3 is CASSSGLADYEQYF. The full variable domain, its missing parts supplied by reference TRBV13 and TRBJ2-7, is AAGVIQSPRHLIKEKRETATLKCYPIPRHDTVYWYQQGPGQDPQFLISFYEKMQSDKGSIPDRFSAQQFSDYHSELNMSSLELGDSALYFCASSSGLADYEQYFGPGTRLTVT.

This chain joins TRBV15 and TRBJ2-3. CDR1 and CDR2 from the germline V gene are LNHNV and YYDKDF (reference sequence). The CDR3 has 13 amino acids. CDR3 region: CATSGTTTDTQYF.

V and J are TRBV5-1 and TRBJ1-5. This CDR3 spans 13 amino acids. Germline V gene sequence: CDR1 SGHRS, CDR2 YFSETQ. The CDR3 is CASSLGGSQPQHF. The full variable domain, in which reference TRBV5-1 and TRBJ1-5 provide the parts outside the CDR3, is KAGVTQTPRYLIKTRGQQVTLSCSPISGHRSVSWYQQTPGQGLQFLFEYFSETQRNKGNFPGRFSGRQFSNSRSEMNVSTLELGDSALYLCASSLGGSQPQHFGDGTRLSIL.

The rearrangement joins TRBV5-6 to TRBJ2-5; the TCRdb D gene call, TRBD2, has no DNA to confirm it. Germline CDR1 is SGHDT and CDR2 is YYEEEE. The CDR3 is 16 residues long. CDR3: CASSLDTSGPQKTQYF.

The chain has TRBV27 and TRBJ2-4; TCRdb gives TRBD2 as the D gene, but with no DNA this cannot be confirmed. Germline V gene lookup returns CDR1 MNHEY and CDR2 SMNVEV (reference sequence). The CDR3 sequence is 15 residues long. CDR3: CATYSGPQTKNIQYF.

The V and J genes are TRBV11-2 and TRBJ2-3; TCRdb reports TRBD2, a call that lacks DNA to check it against. CDR3 length: 17 residues. From germline, CDR1 is SGHAT and CDR2 FQNNGV. The CDR3: CASSYPPGLAFTDTQYF.

The genes are TRBV11-2 and TRBJ2-2; with no DNA, the TCRdb D assignment of TRBD2 cannot be verified. The CDR3 spans 16 residues. Looked up from germline, CDR1 is SGHAT and CDR2 is FQNNGV. This chain's CDR3 is CASSQIAGGPTGELFF.

The CDR3 is CSVVHGYEQYF. The gene calls are TRBV29-1 and TRBJ2-7. Germline lookup yields CDR1 SQVTM and CDR2 ANQGSEA. The CDR3 runs 11 residues.

V is TRBV7-8 and J is TRBJ2-1; the TCRdb call, TRBD1, lacks DNA for checking. The CDR3 is 14 amino acids. Germline-derived CDR1 and CDR2 are SGHVS and FQNEAQ. The CDR3: CASIPRDRINEQFF.